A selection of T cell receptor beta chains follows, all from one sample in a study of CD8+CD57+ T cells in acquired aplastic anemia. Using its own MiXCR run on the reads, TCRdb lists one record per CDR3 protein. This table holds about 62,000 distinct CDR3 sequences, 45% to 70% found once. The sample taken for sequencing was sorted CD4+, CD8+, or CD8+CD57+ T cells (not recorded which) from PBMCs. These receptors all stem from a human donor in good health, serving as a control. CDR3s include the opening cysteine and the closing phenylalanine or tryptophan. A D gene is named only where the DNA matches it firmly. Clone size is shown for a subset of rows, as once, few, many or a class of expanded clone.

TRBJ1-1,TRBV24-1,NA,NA,TGTGCCACTCGTCGGTTGTTGAGGACTGAAGCTTTCTTT,CATRRLLRTEAFF
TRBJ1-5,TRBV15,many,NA,TGTGCCACCAGCAGGATTGAGGGGAAATATAGTCAGCCCCAGCATTTT,CATSRIEGKYSQPQHF
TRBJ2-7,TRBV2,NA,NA,TGTGCCAGCAGTGTCGAGTCTGACGAGCAGTACTTC,CASSVESDEQYF
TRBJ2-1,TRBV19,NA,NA,TGTGCCAGTAAGGACCTAGAGAACAATGAGCAGTTCTTC,CASKDLENNEQFF
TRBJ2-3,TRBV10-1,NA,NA,TGCGCCAGCAGTGATACGAGGGATACGCAGTATTTT,CASSDTRDTQYF
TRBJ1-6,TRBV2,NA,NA,TGTGCCAGCAGTGTCGGGGGGGGAGAGAATTCACCCCTCCACTTT,CASSVGGGENSPLHF
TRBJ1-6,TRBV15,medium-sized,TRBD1,TGTGCCACCAGCACCGACTATCCAGGGGGGAATTCACCCCTCCACTTT,CATSTDYPGGNSPLHF
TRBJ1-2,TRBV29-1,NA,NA,TGCAGCACCAAAGTTCCGGAAGACTATGGCTACACCTTC,CSTKVPEDYGYTF
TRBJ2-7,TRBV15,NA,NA,TGTGCCACCCCCGACGGGTCCTCCTACGAGCAGTACTTC,CATPDGSSYEQYF
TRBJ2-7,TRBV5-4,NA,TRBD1,TGTGCCAGCAGCTTGAGGACAGGCTCCTACGAGCAGTACTTC,CASSLRTGSYEQYF
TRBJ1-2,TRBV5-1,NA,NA,TGCGCCAGCAGCTTGGGCGACGGGGCTGGCTATGGCTACACCTTC,CASSLGDGAGYGYTF
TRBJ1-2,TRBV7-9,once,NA,TGTGCCAGCAGCGCTCAGGAATATGGCTACACCTTC,CASSAQEYGYTF
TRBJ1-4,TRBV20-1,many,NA,TGCAGTGCTAGAGATAGACTGACGAATGAAAAACTGTTTTTT,CSARDRLTNEKLFF
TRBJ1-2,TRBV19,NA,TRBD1,TGTGCCAGTAGTTTAACAGGGGGAAATGGCTACACCTTC,CASSLTGGNGYTF
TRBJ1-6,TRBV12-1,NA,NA,TGTGCCAGCAGTCCCTCTCATAATTCACCCCTCCACTTT,CASSPSHNSPLHF
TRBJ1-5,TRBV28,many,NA,TGTGCCAGCAGCCCACTCAACGGGGCGAATCAGCCCCAGCATTTT,CASSPLNGANQPQHF
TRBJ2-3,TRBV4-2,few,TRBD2,TGTGCCAGCAGCCTCGTATTAACTAGCGGGTTCACAGATACGCAGTATTTT,CASSLVLTSGFTDTQYF
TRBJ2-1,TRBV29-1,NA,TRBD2,TGCAGCGTCGTGACTAGCGGGACCAAATTGAATGAGCAGTTCTTC,CSVVTSGTKLNEQFF
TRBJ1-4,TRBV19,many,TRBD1,TGTGCCAGTAGTATAGAGTCGACAGGGGGGGAAAAACTGTTTTTT,CASSIESTGGEKLFF
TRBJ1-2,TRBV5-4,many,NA,TGTGCCAGCAGCTTCCGGGCCTATGGCTACACCTTC,CASSFRAYGYTF
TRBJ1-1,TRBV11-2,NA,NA,TGTGCCAGCAGCTTAGAAGGCAGGGGAGGGACTGAAGCTTTCTTT,CASSLEGRGGTEAFF
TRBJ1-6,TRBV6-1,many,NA,TGTGCCAGCAGTACCGGGACCTTCGAGTCACCCCTCCACTTT,CASSTGTFESPLHF
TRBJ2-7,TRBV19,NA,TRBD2,TGTGCCTGCTCAGCGGGAGGGGAGCAGTACTTC,CACSAGGEQYF
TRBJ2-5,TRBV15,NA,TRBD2,TGTGCCACCAGCCCTCGAGATGAGGGGAAGCGGGGGTTCCAAGAGACCCAGTACTTC,CATSPRDEGKRGFQETQYF
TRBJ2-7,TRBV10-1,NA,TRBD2,TGCGCCAGCAGTTCCGGGACTAGCCTAGTAGACGAGCAGTACTTC,CASSSGTSLVDEQYF
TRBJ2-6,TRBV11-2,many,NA,TGTGCCAGCAGCTTCCGGGGGGCCGGGGCCAACGTCCTGACTTTC,CASSFRGAGANVLTF
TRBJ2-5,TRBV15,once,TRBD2,TGTGCCACCAGCATCGGGGGGAAAGAGACCCAGTACTTC,CATSIGGKETQYF
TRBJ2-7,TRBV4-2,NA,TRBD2,TGTGCCAGCAGCCAAGATCGGCGGGAGGTACCCTCCAGCTCCTACGAGCAGTACTTC,CASSQDRREVPSSSYEQYF
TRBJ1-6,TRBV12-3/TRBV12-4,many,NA,TGTGCCAGCAGTTTACATGAGGGGCGCAGAGCCCTCCACTTT,CASSLHEGRRALHF
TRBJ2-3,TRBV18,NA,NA,TGTGCCAGCTCACCACCGTCGGGCGGGCGTAAGACAGATACGCAGTATTTT,CASSPPSGGRKTDTQYF
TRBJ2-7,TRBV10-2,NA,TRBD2,TGCGCCAGCAGTGAGACATTTACTAGCGGGAGGCCCACTGAGCAGTACTTC,CASSETFTSGRPTEQYF
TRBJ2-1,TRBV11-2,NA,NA,TGTGCCAGCAGCTTCACTAGCAGCCACAATGAGCAGTTCTTC,CASSFTSSHNEQFF
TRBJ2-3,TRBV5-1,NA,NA,TGCGCCAGCAGCTTGGTCGTGGCCTCAGGTACGCAGTATTTT,CASSLVVASGTQYF
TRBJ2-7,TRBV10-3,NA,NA,TGTGCCATCGGACCACAGGGAACTGGCTACGAGCAGTACTTC,CAIGPQGTGYEQYF
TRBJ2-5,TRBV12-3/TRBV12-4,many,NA,TGTGCCAGCACACGGGACACATCAGAGACCCAGTACTTC,CASTRDTSETQYF
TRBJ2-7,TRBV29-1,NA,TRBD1,TGCAGCAGTCCCGGACAGGATTCCTACGAGCAGTACTTC,CSSPGQDSYEQYF
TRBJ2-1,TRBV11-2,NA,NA,TGTGCCAGCAGTTTAGAAAGGCTATTCGACATCTTGAGGCAAAGTGAGCAGTTCTTC,CASSLERLFDILRQSEQFF
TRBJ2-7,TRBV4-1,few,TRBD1,TGCGCCAGCAGCCAAGGGGGGACAGGGCTGTACGAGCAGTACTTC,CASSQGGTGLYEQYF
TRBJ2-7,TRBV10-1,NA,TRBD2,TGCGCCAGCAGTGAGGGACTAGCGGGGGCCGGCTCCTACGAGCAGTACTTC,CASSEGLAGAGSYEQYF
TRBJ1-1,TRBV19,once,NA,TGTGCCAGTAGTTCGACAGGACGTCACACTGAAGCTTTCTTT,CASSSTGRHTEAFF
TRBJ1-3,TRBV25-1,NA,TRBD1,TGTGCCAGCAGTGAACGCGTGACAGGGGGCTCTGGAAACACCATATATTTT,CASSERVTGGSGNTIYF
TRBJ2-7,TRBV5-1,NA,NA,TGCGCCAGCAGCTTGGTCGCAGGTACCTACGAGCAGTACTTC,CASSLVAGTYEQYF
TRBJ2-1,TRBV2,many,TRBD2,TGTGCCGAAGGGGGTAGCGGGAGATCCTACAATGAGCAGTTCTTC,CAEGGSGRSYNEQFF